This T cell receptor (beta chain) emerged from a study of CD8 T cells in seronegative destructive rheumatoid arthritis (dated by TCRdb to between 2020 and 2021). Context from the whole study: At the time of sampling, most of the eight CND-RA patients were on biological drugs. The study compared peripheral CD8+ TCRbeta repertoires from patients with CCP-negative destructive rheumatoid arthritis (CND-RA) against repertoires from newly diagnosed seropositive RA, seronegative RA and healthy controls. The seropositive RA, seronegative RA and healthy control comparison cohorts were taken from a previously published TCRbeta dataset and were not newly sequenced. Paper-wide results and their limitations: With age adjusted for, CD8+ TCRbeta repertoires in CND-RA patients appeared less diverse and more clonal than repertoires in other RA subtypes. CND-RA repertoires showed more CMV-reactive and fewer influenza A-reactive CD8+ TCRbeta sequences than controls and other RA subtypes. The small size of the CND-RA cohort was acknowledged as a limitation of the study. Because no diagnostic samples were available, the TCR repertoire differences may partly reflect poor disease control over the years rather than being present at onset. The authors read the apparently distinct set of enriched public clonotypes carried by CND-RA patients as support for a separate disease subset. No public clonotype enrichment survived Benjamini-Hochberg correction across the 117,399 clonotypes tested.

Following the manufacturer's instructions, genomic DNA from CD8+ cells served as the input for TCRbeta sequencing. A genomics technology centre in Finland performed the TCRbeta sequencing with the immunoSEQ assay. The authors processed their data as follows. Clonotype tables produced by the immunoSEQ preprocessing pipeline were converted into VDJtools format, and non-productive clonotypes were filtered out. Samples with fewer than 10,000 reads were excluded, the remaining samples were subsampled to 10,000 reads, and most of the eight CND-RA samples were retained. The VDJtools CalcDiversityStats function was applied to data subsampled to 10,000 reads to calculate Shannon-Wiener, Simpson and clonality indices. Non-singleton TCRbeta clonotypes were hard-matched, with no mismatches allowed, against VDJdb to infer antigen specificity. CDR3 sequences that differed by a single amino acid (Hamming distance 1) were grouped into clusters that potentially share antigen targets. Group enrichment of public clonotypes was tested with one-sided Fisher's exact tests after groups were resampled to six samples, with the procedure repeated ten times. The table comes from immuneACCESS by way of TCRdb, which keeps in-frame sequences with V and J called. Part of the clones is missing from these tables; in studies checked, under half for an unresolved V gene and the rest for unknown reasons. Clone size and the V and J calls come from that table; the DNA yielded D and trimming. This sample has fewer than 15,000 clones in its table, and 83% of those were observed once. The leading ten clones occupy 25% to 30% of the sample.

As concerns this clone: Its antigen remains unidentified. Base qualities were left out, and no much larger clone turns up one base away.

CND-RA patients tested negative on the clinical CCP2 antibody test, and even with active therapy their joint destruction kept progressing. All CND-RA patients were characterized by typical joint destruction in wrists and ankles and by failure of conventional anti-rheumatic therapy. Instead of being sampled at diagnosis, CND-RA patients were sampled after long disease histories, which in several cases spanned decades. Each patient provided approximately 51 millilitres of EDTA-anticoagulated peripheral blood. Ficoll-Paque PLUS density gradient separation was used to isolate peripheral blood mononuclear cells. Using AutoMACS magnetic bead positive selection, CD8+ cells were isolated from either fresh or cryopreserved PBMCs, and flow cytometry was used to check purity. Nucleospin Tissue or Tissue XS kits were used to extract genomic DNA, which was then quantified on a Qubit 2.0 fluorometer. The sequence was obtained from a woman in her thirties or forties with seronegative destructive rheumatoid arthritis. Sequenced sample: CD8+ T cells from blood.

The DNA sequence is given as TGTGCCAGTAGTATAGGCCCCCTAGCGGGGAGGACCGGGGAGCTGTTTTTT. It encodes CASSIGPLAGRTGELFF. The chain employs TRBV19 and TRBJ2-2; 9 bases in between match TRBD2. For this chain, trimming is 1 base at the V end and 5 bases at the J end, and the number of junction bases without a gene match is 8. The CDR3 starts with the cysteine, ends with the phenylalanine, and has 17 residues. Just CDR3 DNA is preserved here, 51 bases in frame from base 1. The germline V gene (reference sequence) gives CDR1 as LNHDA and CDR2 as SQIVND.